Following are 17 T cell receptor beta chains from one sample sequenced in a study of cytomegalovirus exposure and HLA in healthy donors (dated by TCRdb to the late 2010s). The library relied on the immunoSEQ multiplex PCR assay. For the multiplex PCR, a mixture combining 60 forward primers for TCR Vbeta segments and 13 reverse primers for TCR Jbeta segments was used. TCRdb holds this immuneACCESS table with in-frame rearrangements only. Some clones are missing; in checked studies, unresolved V genes explain under half, and the rest has no known cause. In this sample the table shows approximately 150,000 clones, less than 80% of which occur a single time. Around 4% of the sample is in the top ten clones. The sequencing input was PBMCs. These receptors were taken from a man in his forties in good health and CMV-seronegative.

This chain links TRBV6-6 with TRBJ2-1, with 8 bases matching TRBD2. The CDR3 has 15 residues. Germline loops: CDR1 MNHNY, CDR2 SVGAGI (reference sequence). The V segment lost 2 bases and the J segment 4 bases; nucleotides outside the gene matches: 4. The CDR3: CASSYGPGGYNEQFF. CDR3 sequence (DNA): TGTGCCAGCAGTTACGGCCCGGGGGGGTACAATGAGCAGTTCTTC.

V usage is TRBV2 and J usage is TRBJ1-6, with a weak D call TRBD1 (6 bases). V was clipped by 7 bases and J by 8 bases, with 12 bases between them. The CDR3 totals 13 residues. CDR1 SNHLY and CDR2 FYNNEI come from the germline V gene. CDR3 sequence reads: CASIRRTDSPLHF. The CDR3 DNA follows: TGTGCCAGCATTCGGAGGACAGATTCACCCCTCCACTTT.

The CDR3 nucleotides are TGTGCCAGCAGCGCCTACGTGGGGGACAGTGGAAACACCATATATTTT. Translating it yields CASSAYVGDSGNTIYF. This chain links TRBV9 with TRBJ1-3; 7 bases align to TRBD1. V dropped 3 bases and J dropped 3; count of bases not matched to a gene: 9. The CDR3 covers 16 residues. The germline gives CDR1 SGDLS, CDR2 YYNGEE. The full variable domain, in which reference TRBV9 and TRBJ1-3 provide the parts outside the CDR3, is DSGVTQTPKHLITATGQRVTLRCSPRSGDLSVYWYQQSLDQGLQFLIQYYNGEERAKGNILERFSAQQFPDLHSELNLSSLELGDSALYFCASSAYVGDSGNTIYFGEGSWLTVV.

The chain carries TRBV19 and TRBJ1-1, with TRBD1 identical over 8 bases. There are 16 residues in the CDR3. The germline gives CDR1 LNHDA, CDR2 SQIVND (reference sequence). The trim removed 5 bases at V and 1 base at J, leaving 9 bases unmatched. This chain's CDR3 is CASSATGGVRNTEAFF. CDR3 in DNA: TGTGCCAGTAGTGCCACAGGGGGTGTCAGGAACACTGAAGCTTTCTTT.

The chain joins TRBV7-3 to TRBJ2-2; 15 bases fit TRBD2. V was pared by 6 bases and J by 3 bases, with 8 bases of the junction left unmatched. The CDR3 consists of 18 residues. CDR1 is SGHTA, CDR2 FQGTGA, per germline. The CDR3 DNA sequence: TGTGCCAGCAGGAACGGGACTAGCGGGGGGACCTACACCGGGGAGCTGTTTTTT. It yields the protein CASRNGTSGGTYTGELFF.

The chain uses TRBV7-9 and TRBJ2-7; 10 positions match TRBD1. Germline values: CDR1 SEHNR, CDR2 FQNEAQ (reference sequence). CDR3 length equals 15 residues. The ends lost 4 bases at V and 2 bases at J; junction bases unmatched: 5. The CDR3 DNA reads as TGTGCCAGCAGCTCGGGACAGGGGTACGCCTACGAGCAGTACTTC. As protein: CASSSGQGYAYEQYF.

J is TRBJ2-2 and V is TRBV5-6; 8 bases are shared with TRBD2. This CDR3 has 14 residues. Losses at the gene ends were 3 bases for V and 5 bases for J; bases not matched to a gene: 3. Germline lookup yields CDR1 SGHDT and CDR2 YYEEEE. CDR3 amino acids: CASSWGTSTGELFF. For the CDR3, the DNA is TGTGCCAGCAGCTGGGGGACTAGTACCGGGGAGCTGTTTTTT.

This chain links TRBV30 with TRBJ2-2; D possibly corresponds to TRBD2 (5 bases). Trimming cost V 2 bases and J 8 bases, with 12 bases left between them. Germline CDR1 and CDR2: GTSNPN and SVGIG (reference sequence). CDR3 length equals 13 residues. CDR3: CAWSPWGDGELFF. The CDR3 coding sequence is TGTGCCTGGAGTCCCTGGGGAGATGGGGAGCTGTTTTTT.

V and J are TRBV23-1 and TRBJ1-1, with D perhaps TRBD1 (6 bases). TRBV23-1 is marked as an open reading frame, function uncertain. The CDR3 is 14 amino acids. Deletions cut 4 bases from V and 6 bases from J, with 15 bases between. The CDR3 loop reads CASSLGGTVSEAFF. Here the CDR3 DNA reads TGCGCCAGCAGTCTAGGGGGAACGGTTTCTGAAGCTTTCTTT.

The chain employs TRBV6-6 and TRBJ1-5; 8 bases map to TRBD1. The CDR3 has 16 amino acids. Losses at the gene ends were 6 bases for V and 1 base for J; bases not matched to a gene: 8. Germline V gene data show CDR1 as MNHNY and CDR2 as SVGAGI (reference sequence). The CDR3 loop reads CASSGRQGMSNQPQHF. As DNA, the CDR3 is TGTGCCAGCAGCGGGAGACAGGGGATGAGCAATCAGCCCCAGCATTTT.

This clone appeared once. The V gene is TRBV5-1, the J gene TRBJ2-5, with D possibly matching TRBD1 (5 bases). In germline, CDR1 is SGHRS, CDR2 YFSETQ. There are 13 residues in the CDR3. The V end was cut by 7 bases, the J end by 1 base, with 11 bases between. CDR3 coding DNA: TGCGCCAGCGGAACAGGCCTCCAAGAGACCCAGTACTTC. Protein: CASGTGLQETQYF. The full variable domain, rest sourced from reference TRBV5-1 and TRBJ2-5, is KAGVTQTPRYLIKTRGQQVTLSCSPISGHRSVSWYQQTPGQGLQFLFEYFSETQRNKGNFPGRFSGRQFSNSRSEMNVSTLELGDSALYLCASGTGLQETQYFGPGTRLLVL.

The genes are TRBV7-9 and TRBJ1-5; D call uncertain. The V end lost 2 bases, the J end lost 2 bases, and 13 bases lay between the germline ends. The germline gives CDR1 SEHNR, CDR2 FQNEAQ (reference sequence). CDR3 size: 16 residues. This chain's CDR3 is CASSLSGVLGNQPQHF. The CDR3 nucleotides are TGTGCCAGCAGCTTAAGCGGGGTGTTGGGCAATCAGCCCCAGCATTTT.

V and J are TRBV19 and TRBJ1-5; 8 bases fit TRBD1. Trimming took 9 bases from V and 4 from J; bases not matched to a gene: 5. The germline V gene encodes CDR1 LNHDA and CDR2 SQIVND (reference sequence). This CDR3 is built from 13 residues. The CDR3 DNA reads TGTGCCAGCAAGACAGGGGTAAATCAGCCCCAGCATTTT. Protein: CASKTGVNQPQHF.

The gene calls are TRBV28 and TRBJ2-5; TRBD1 aligns across 9 bases. V was pared by 5 bases and J by 6 bases, with 19 bases of the junction left unmatched. Germline CDR1 is MDHEN and CDR2 is SYDVKM. CDR3 length: 18 amino acids. CDR3 loop: CASSTTLIPTGGLKTQYF. The CDR3 region has the DNA TGTGCCAGCAGTACTACCTTAATCCCGACAGGGGGTCTGAAGACCCAGTACTTC.

The genes are TRBV14 and TRBJ2-7, with a tentative D call TRBD1 (6 bases). This CDR3 has 14 residues. The V gene's germline CDR1 is SGHDN and CDR2 FVKESK. Trimming took 4 bases from V and 4 from J, leaving 14 bases between them. The CDR3 coding sequence is TGTGCCAGCAGCCTACAGGGCCTTGGATACGAGCAGTACTTC. It yields the protein CASSLQGLGYEQYF. Together with reference TRBV14 and TRBJ2-7, the CDR3 gives the full variable domain: EAGVTQFPSHSVIEKGQTVTLRCDPISGHDNLYWYRRVMGKEIKFLLHFVKESKQDESGMPNNRFLAERTGGTYSTLKVQPAELEDSGVYFCASSLQGLGYEQYFGPGTRLTVT.

The rearrangement joins TRBV2 to TRBJ2-1, with TRBD1 identical over 10 bases. V lost 6 bases and J lost 8; bases outside the gene matches: 1. From germline, CDR1 is SNHLY and CDR2 FYNNEI. The CDR3 consists of 12 residues. CDR3 loop: CASRTGGYEQFF. CDR3 bases: TGTGCCAGCAGGACAGGGGGCTATGAGCAGTTCTTC.

J is TRBJ1-6 and V is TRBV4-1; the D is unclear. The CDR3 loop spans 16 amino acids. Germline V lookup: CDR1 MGHRA, CDR2 YSYEKL. V was clipped by 0 bases and J by 0 bases, with 6 bases between them. The CDR3 sequence is CASSQDASSYNSPLHF. CDR3 DNA sequence: TGCGCCAGCAGCCAAGATGCGAGCTCCTATAATTCACCCCTCCACTTT.